This T cell receptor (beta chain) was recovered during a study of PD-1 blockade in mismatch repair-deficient tumors. Libraries were prepared by immunoSEQ multiplex PCR; TCRdb keeps only in-frame clonotypes and omits some of them. Here the sample spans about 120,000 clones, approximately 90% being singletons. V shed 1 base and J 3 bases; nucleotides not matched to a gene: 3. The CDR3 is 14 amino acids. Germline CDR1 and CDR2: SGHVS and FNYEAQ. This clone was counted a few times. This receptor was taken from an adult with mismatch repair-deficient cancer. The sample was peripheral blood, taken 44 weeks after starting pembrolizumab. This chain joins TRBV7-6 and TRBJ2-7; 7 nucleotides match TRBD1. The CDR3 coding sequence is TGTGCCAGCAGCTTAGGGACAGGAGTCTACGAGCAGTACTTC. It translates to CASSLGTGVYEQYF.